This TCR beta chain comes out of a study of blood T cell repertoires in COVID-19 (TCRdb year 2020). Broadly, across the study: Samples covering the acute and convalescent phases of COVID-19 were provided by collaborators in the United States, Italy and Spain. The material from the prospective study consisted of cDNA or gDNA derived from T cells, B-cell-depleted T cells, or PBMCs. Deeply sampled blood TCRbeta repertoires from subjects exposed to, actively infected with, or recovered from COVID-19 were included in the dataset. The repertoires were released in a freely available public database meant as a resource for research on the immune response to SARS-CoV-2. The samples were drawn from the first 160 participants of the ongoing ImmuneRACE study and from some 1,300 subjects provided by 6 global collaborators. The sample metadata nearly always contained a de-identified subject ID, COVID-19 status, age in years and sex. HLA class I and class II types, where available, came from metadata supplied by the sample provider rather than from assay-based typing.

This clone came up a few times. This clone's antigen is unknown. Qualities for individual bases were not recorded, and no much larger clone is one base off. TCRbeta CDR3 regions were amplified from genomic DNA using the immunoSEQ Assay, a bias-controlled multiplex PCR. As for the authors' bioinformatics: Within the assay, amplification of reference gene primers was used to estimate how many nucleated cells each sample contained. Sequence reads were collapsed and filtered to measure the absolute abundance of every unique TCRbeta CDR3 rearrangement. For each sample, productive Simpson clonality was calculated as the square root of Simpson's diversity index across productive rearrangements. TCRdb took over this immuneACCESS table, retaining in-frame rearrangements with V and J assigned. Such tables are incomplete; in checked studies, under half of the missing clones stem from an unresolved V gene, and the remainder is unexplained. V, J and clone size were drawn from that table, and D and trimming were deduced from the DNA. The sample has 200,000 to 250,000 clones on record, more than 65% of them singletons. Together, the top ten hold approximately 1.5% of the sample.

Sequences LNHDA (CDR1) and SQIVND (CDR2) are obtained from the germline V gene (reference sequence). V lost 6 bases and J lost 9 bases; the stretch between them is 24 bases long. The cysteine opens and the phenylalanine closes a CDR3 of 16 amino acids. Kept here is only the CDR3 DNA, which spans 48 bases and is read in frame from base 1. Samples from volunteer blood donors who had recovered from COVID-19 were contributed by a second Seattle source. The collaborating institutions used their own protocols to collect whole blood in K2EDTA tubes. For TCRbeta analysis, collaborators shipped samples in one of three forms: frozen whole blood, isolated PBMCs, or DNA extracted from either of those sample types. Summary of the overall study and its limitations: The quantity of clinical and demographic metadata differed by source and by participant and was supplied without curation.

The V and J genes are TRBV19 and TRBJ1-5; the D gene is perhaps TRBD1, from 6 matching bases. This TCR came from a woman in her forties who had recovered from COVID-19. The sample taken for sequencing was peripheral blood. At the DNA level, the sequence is TGTGCCAGTAGCCCCCAGGCGGGGGCGACCGAGCGGCCCCAGCATTTT. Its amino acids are CASSPQAGATERPQHF.